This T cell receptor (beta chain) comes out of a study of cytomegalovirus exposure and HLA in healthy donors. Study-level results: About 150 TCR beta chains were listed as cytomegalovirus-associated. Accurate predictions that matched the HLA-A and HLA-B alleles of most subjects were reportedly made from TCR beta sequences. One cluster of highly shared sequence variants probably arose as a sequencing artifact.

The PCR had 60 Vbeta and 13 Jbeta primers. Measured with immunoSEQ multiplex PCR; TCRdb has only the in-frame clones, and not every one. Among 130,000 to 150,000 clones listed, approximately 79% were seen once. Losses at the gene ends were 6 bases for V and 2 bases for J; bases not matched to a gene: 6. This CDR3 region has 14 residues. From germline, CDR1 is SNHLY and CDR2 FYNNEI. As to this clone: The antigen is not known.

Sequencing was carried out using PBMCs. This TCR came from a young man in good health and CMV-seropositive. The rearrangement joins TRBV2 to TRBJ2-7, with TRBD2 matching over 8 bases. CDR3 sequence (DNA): TGTGCCAGCAGCGTGGCGGGGGGCCCCTACGAGCAGTACTTC. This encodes CASSVAGGPYEQYF. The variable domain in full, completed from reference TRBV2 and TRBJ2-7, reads EPEVTQTPSHQVTQMGQEVILRCVPISNHLYFYWYRQILGQKVEFLVSFYNNEISEKSEIFDDQFSVERPDGSNFTLKIRSTKLEDSAMYFCASSVAGGPYEQYFGPGTRLTVT.